This TCR beta chain was recovered during a study of blood T cells in healthy people across ages. CDR1 and CDR2 from the germline V gene are SGHTA and FQGNSA. Trimming cost V 1 base and J 4 bases; bases outside gene matches: 5. The CDR3 has 16 amino acids. In the case of this clonotype: The antigen is undetermined.

Study results and limitations: The authors considered diversity estimates from one million T cells to be underestimates. Older age coincided with a roughly linear decline in TCR beta diversity per million T cells.

Then a second PCR, running about 6 to 11 cycles, was carried out with a sample-barcoded 5' primer and a J-beta primer mix. A 12-random-nucleotide template-switch adaptor tagged each cDNA molecule. TCRdb reprocessed the 5' RACE reads via MiXCR and lists one record per CDR3 protein. Among nearly 1 million distinct CDR3 sequences listed, roughly 51% were seen once. Sequencing was done on a sample of blood. The sequence was obtained from a woman aged 55-70 years in good health. The J gene is TRBJ2-5, the V gene TRBV7-2, with 11 bases identical to TRBD2. In nucleotides, the CDR3 is TGTGCCAGCAGCTTAGGAAGACTAGCGGGGACAGAGACCCAGTACTTC. Its translation: CASSLGRLAGTETQYF.